Detailed here is one T cell receptor (beta chain). Its antigen remains unidentified. The data stem from a study of T cell responses to AZD1222 COVID-19 vaccine. Germline values: CDR1 SNHLY, CDR2 FYNNEI. CDR3 length: 16 residues. V was cut by 3 bases and J by 10 bases, with 19 bases left in between. Produced via immunoSEQ multiplex PCR; TCRdb's table is partial and in-frame only. The sample yields 85,000 to 100,000 clones, roughly 90% seen once. Whole-study results and caveats: Distributed over spike, vaccine-associated CD4 TCRs predominated at 160-218 and 743-854. Nearly half of spike-specific TCRs reportedly target unmutated variant regions. Among the donors, most were white British and more were female, and clonal diversity was possibly underestimated.

The sequenced sample was peripheral blood, obtained 28 days after the second AZD1222 dose. This sequence originates from an adult who received the AZD1222 COVID-19 vaccine. The chain couples TRBV2 to TRBJ1-6; D perhaps matches TRBD1 (5 bases). The CDR3 DNA reads TGTGCCAGCAGTGACGAGGACACCCGTTTGGGATCACCCCTCCACTTT. Translation gives CASSDEDTRLGSPLHF. Variable domain in full (rest from reference TRBV2 and TRBJ1-6): EPEVTQTPSHQVTQMGQEVILRCVPISNHLYFYWYRQILGQKVEFLVSFYNNEISEKSEIFDDQFSVERPDGSNFTLKIRSTKLEDSAMYFCASSDEDTRLGSPLHFGNGTRLTVT.